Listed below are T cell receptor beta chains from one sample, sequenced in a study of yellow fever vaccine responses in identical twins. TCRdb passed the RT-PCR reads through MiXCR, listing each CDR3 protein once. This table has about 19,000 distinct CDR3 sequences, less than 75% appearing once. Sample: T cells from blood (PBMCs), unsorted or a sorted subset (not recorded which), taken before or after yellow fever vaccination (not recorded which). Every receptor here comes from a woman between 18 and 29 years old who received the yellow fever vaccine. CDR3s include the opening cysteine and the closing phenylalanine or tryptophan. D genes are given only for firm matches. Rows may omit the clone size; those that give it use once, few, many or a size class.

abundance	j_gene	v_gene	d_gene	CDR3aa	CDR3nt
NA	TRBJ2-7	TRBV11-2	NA	CASSLYEAEQYF	TGTGCCAGCAGCTTGTACGAGGCTGAGCAGTACTTC
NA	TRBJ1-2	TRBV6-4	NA	CASSDMGESYGYTF	TGTGCCAGCAGCGACATGGGAGAGAGCTATGGCTACACCTTC
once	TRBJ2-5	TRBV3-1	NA	CASSQEGHSYVETQYF	TGTGCCAGCAGCCAAGAGGGACACTCATACGTAGAGACCCAGTACTTC
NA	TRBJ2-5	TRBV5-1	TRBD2	CASSLAGSGSFETQYF	TGCGCCAGCAGCTTGGCAGGTAGCGGGAGTTTTGAGACCCAGTACTTC
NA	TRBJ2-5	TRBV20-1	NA	CSTDARETQYF	TGCAGTACGGACGCCCGGGAGACCCAGTACTTC
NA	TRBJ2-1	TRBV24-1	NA	CATSDFDRTGNEQFF	TGTGCCACCAGTGACTTCGACAGGACGGGCAATGAGCAGTTCTTC
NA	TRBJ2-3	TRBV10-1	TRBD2	CASSPTSGGKNTQYF	TGCGCCAGCAGCCCCACTAGCGGGGGTAAAAATACGCAGTATTTT
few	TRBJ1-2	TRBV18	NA	CASSPLAQQRTYYGYTF	TGTGCCAGCTCACCACTCGCCCAGCAGCGAACTTACTATGGCTACACCTTC
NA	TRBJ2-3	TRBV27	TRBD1	CASSWTGPEDTQYF	TGTGCCAGCAGTTGGACAGGACCTGAGGATACGCAGTATTTT
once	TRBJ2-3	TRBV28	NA	CATRRTSTDTQYF	TGTGCCACCAGGAGGACTAGCACAGATACGCAGTATTTT
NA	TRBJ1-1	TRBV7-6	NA	CASSPMTGMNTEAFF	TGTGCCAGCAGCCCAATGACGGGAATGAACACTGAAGCTTTCTTT
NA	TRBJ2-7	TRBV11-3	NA	CASSPGGGTLQYF	TGTGCCAGCAGCCCCGGGGGCGGGACCCTGCAGTACTTC
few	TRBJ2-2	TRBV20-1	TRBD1	CSARDDRGTGELFF	TGCAGTGCTAGAGACGACAGGGGCACCGGGGAGCTGTTTTTT
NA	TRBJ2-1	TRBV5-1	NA	CASKSENYNEQFF	TGCGCCAGCAAGTCAGAGAACTACAATGAGCAGTTCTTC
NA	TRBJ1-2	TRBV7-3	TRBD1	CASSSGQLNYGYTF	TGTGCCAGCAGCTCGGGACAGCTCAACTATGGCTACACCTTC
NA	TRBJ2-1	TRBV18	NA	CASSPQGTNEQFF	TGTGCCAGCTCACCGCAGGGAACCAATGAGCAGTTCTTC
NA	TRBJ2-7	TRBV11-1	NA	CASSLVRDRSDEQYF	TGTGCCAGCAGCTTAGTCAGGGACCGCTCGGACGAGCAGTACTTC
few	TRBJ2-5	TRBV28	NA	CASSLGSYQETQYF	TGTGCCAGCAGTTTGGGCAGTTACCAAGAGACCCAGTACTTC
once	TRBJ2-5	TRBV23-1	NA	CASSQCRDQTTYF	TGCGCCAGCAGTCAATGTCGGGACCAAACGACGTACTTC
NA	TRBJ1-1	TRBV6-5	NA	CASSYSGVNTEAFF	TGTGCCAGCAGTTACTCCGGGGTGAACACTGAAGCTTTCTTT
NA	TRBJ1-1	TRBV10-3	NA	CAISDDRVVMNTEAFF	TGTGCCATCAGTGATGATAGGGTAGTAATGAACACTGAAGCTTTCTTT
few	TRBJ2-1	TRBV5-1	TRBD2	CASSREYNEQFF	TGCGCCAGCTCGCGGGAGTACAATGAGCAGTTCTTC
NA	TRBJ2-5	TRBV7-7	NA	CASSLGTRVETQYF	TGTGCCAGCAGCTTAGGGACCAGGGTAGAGACCCAGTACTTC
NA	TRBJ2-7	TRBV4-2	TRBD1	CASSQGTGGAPSLSEQYF	TGTGCCAGCAGCCAAGGGACAGGGGGCGCTCCATCGCTTAGCGAGCAGTACTTC
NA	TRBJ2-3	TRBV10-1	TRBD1	CASSEGGADTQYF	TGCGCCAGCAGTGAAGGGGGCGCAGATACGCAGTATTTT
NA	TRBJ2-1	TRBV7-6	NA	CASSLGLDSYNEQFF	TGTGCCAGCAGCTTAGGTTTAGACAGCTACAATGAGCAGTTCTTC
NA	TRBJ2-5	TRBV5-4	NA	CASSSAQETQYF	TGTGCCAGCAGCTCGGCTCAAGAGACCCAGTACTTC
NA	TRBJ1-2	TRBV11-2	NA	CASSLDGYGYGYTF	TGTGCCAGCAGCTTGGACGGCTACGGCTATGGCTACACCTTC
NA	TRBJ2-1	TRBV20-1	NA	CSARVGFNEQFF	TGCAGTGCTAGGGTGGGATTTAATGAGCAGTTCTTC
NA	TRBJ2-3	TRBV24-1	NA	CATSDLPGAGDTQYF	TGTGCCACCAGTGACCTCCCAGGGGCCGGAGATACGCAGTATTTT
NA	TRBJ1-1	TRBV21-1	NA	CASSPIGLITRAFF	TGTGCCAGCAGCCCAATCGGTCTCATCACTAGAGCTTTCTTT
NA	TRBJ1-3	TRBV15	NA	CATSRTGTPGNTIYF	TGTGCCACCAGCAGAACCGGGACACCTGGAAACACCATATATTTT
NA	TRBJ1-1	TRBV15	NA	CATSQSGGTEAFF	TGTGCCACCAGCCAAAGCGGAGGTACTGAAGCTTTCTTT
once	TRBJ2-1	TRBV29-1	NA	CSVAQYGNEQFF	TGCAGCGTTGCCCAATATGGCAATGAGCAGTTCTTC
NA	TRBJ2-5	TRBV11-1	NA	CASRAGQSIETQYF	TGTGCCAGCAGAGCTGGACAGTCTATTGAGACCCAGTACTTC
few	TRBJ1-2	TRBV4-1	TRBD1	CASSHLISRQGNYGYTF	TGCGCCAGCAGCCACTTAATCTCCCGACAGGGAAACTATGGCTACACCTTC
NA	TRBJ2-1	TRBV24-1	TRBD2	CATSGAGGLYEQFF	TGTGCCACCAGTGGCGCGGGAGGGCTCTATGAGCAGTTCTTC
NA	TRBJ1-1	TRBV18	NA	CASSSLGGGDTEAFF	TGTGCCAGCTCAAGCCTTGGGGGAGGGGACACTGAAGCTTTCTTT
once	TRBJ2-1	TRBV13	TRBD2	CASSTPRLAGGTEQFF	TGTGCCAGCAGCACCCCCCGACTAGCGGGAGGTACTGAGCAGTTCTTC
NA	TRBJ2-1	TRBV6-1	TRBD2	CASSTGTSGVDEQFF	TGTGCCAGCAGCACCGGGACTAGCGGGGTTGATGAGCAGTTCTTC
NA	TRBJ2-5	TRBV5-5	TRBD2	CASSLAPSGAPRETQYF	TGTGCCAGCAGCCTGGCCCCTAGCGGGGCCCCTCGGGAGACCCAGTACTTC
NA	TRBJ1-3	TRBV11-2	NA	CASSYYTAVSGNTIYF	TGTGCCAGCAGCTACTACACAGCAGTCTCTGGAAACACCATATATTTT
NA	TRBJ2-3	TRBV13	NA	CASSFEGDTDTQYF	TGTGCCAGCAGCTTCGAGGGAGACACAGATACGCAGTATTTT
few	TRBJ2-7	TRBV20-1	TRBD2	CSARPSESGTYEQYF	TGCAGTGCTAGACCCTCAGAGAGCGGGACCTACGAGCAGTACTTC
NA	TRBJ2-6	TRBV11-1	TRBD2	CASSSTSGGTGANVLTF	TGTGCCAGCAGCTCGACTAGCGGGGGGACTGGGGCCAACGTCCTGACTTTC
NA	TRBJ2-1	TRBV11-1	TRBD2	CASSPHRGLAGGPRSEQFF	TGTGCCAGCAGCCCCCACCGGGGACTAGCGGGAGGGCCGAGAAGTGAGCAGTTCTTC